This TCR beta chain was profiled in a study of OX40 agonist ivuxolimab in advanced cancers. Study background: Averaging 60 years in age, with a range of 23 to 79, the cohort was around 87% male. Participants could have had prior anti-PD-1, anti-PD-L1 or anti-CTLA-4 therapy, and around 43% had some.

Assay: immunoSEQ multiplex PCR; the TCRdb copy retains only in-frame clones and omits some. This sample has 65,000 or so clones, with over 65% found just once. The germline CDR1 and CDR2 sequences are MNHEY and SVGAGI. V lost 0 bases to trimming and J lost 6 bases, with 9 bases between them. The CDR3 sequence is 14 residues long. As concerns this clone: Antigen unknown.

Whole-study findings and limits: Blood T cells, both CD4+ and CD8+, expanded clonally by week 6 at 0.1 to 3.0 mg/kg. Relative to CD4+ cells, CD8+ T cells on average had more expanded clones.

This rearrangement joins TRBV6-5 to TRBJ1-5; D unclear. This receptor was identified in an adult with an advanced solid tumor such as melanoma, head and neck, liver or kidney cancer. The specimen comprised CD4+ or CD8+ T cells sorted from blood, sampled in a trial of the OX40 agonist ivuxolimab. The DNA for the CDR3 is TGTGCCAGCAGTTACTCGGGGAGGAGTCAGCCCCAGCATTTT. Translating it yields CASSYSGRSQPQHF.